Reported below is one T cell receptor (beta chain). Its antigen is as yet unknown. V trimming: 6 bases; J trimming: 4 bases; junction bases outside the gene matches: 3. The CDR3 totals 13 residues. The germline V gene encodes CDR1 WNHNN and CDR2 SYGVQD (reference sequence). The sample comes from a study of graft-versus-host responses after intestinal transplantation. At the level of the study: Each transplant was multivisceral, liver-intestinal, or isolated intestinal. Anti-thymocyte globulin induction, then tacrolimus and steroids for around 3 years, went to all recipients. General study findings and limits: Declining HvG levels early post-transplant were linked to peak circulating GvH clone levels. The presence of high graft-versus-host to host-versus-graft clonal ratios in allografts characterized patients with graft-donor T cell macrochimerism.

The assay was immunoSEQ multiplex PCR, and TCRdb's table has in-frame clones only and misses some. The sample includes approximately 93,000 clones, 92% of them seen just once. This chain connects TRBV10-1 to TRBJ2-1; 7 positions match TRBD1. The source is a human donor who was the organ donor for an intestinal transplant. The sequenced sample was unstimulated CD8+ T cells sorted from spleen or lymph node cells, obtained before transplant. The CDR3 bases are TGCGCCAGCAGCGGGACAGATTACAATGAGCAGTTCTTC. This encodes CASSGTDYNEQFF.